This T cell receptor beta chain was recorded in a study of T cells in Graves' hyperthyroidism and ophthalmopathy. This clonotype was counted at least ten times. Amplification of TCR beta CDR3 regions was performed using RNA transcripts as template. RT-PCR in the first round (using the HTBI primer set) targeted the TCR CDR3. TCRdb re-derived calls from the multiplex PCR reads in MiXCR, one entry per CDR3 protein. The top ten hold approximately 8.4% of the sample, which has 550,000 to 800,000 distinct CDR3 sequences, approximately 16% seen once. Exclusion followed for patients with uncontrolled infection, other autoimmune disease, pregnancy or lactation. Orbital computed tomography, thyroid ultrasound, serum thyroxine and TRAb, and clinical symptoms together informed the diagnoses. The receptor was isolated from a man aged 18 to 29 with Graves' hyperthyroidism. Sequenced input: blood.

Here the CDR3 DNA reads TGTGCCAGCAGTTCAACGGGTCAGCCCCAGCATTTT. It is translated as CASSSTGQPQHF. The rearrangement joins TRBV12-3 or TRBV12-4 to TRBJ1-5; D remains ambiguous. V was trimmed by 4 bases and J by 6 bases, leaving 7 bases between them. The CDR3 has 12 residues.